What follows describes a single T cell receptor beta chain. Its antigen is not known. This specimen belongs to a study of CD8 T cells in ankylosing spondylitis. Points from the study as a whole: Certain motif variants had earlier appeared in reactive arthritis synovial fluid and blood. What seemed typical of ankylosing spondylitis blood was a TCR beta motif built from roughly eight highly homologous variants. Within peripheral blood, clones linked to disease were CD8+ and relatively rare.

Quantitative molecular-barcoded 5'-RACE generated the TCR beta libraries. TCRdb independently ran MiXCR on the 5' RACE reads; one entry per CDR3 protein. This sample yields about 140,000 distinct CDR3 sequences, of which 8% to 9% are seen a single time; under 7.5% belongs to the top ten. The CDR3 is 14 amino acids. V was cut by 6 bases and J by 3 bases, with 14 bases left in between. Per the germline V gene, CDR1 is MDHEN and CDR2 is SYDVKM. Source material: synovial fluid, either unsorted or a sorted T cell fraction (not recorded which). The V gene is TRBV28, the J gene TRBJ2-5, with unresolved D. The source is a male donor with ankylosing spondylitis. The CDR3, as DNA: TGTGCCAGCAGGAAACCTAGGAGAGAAGAGACCCAGTACTTC. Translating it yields CASRKPRREETQYF.